This T cell receptor (beta chain) comes out of a study of Graves' ophthalmopathy and Graves' hyperthyroidism. Study results and limitations: Most expanded clonotypes in thyroid above 0.001 frequency also showed up in blood.

This clonotype was seen ten or more times. No antigen is known for it. This CDR3 spans 14 amino acids. Germline loops: CDR1 MDHEN, CDR2 SYDVKM. V lost 5 bases and J lost 4, with 14 bases in between. Diagnoses were established from clinical symptoms, serum thyroxine, TRAb, thyroid ultrasound and orbital computed tomography. RNA transcripts served as template for amplifying TCR beta CDR3 sequences. An opening RT-PCR round employed HTBI primers and preceded a second-round multiplex PCR. TCRdb redid the calling of the multiplex PCR reads with MiXCR, one entry per CDR3 protein. The profile covers about 400,000 distinct CDR3 sequences, with approximately 20% appearing a single time and 1.6% taken by the ten largest.

The sequencing sample was made of peripheral blood. The sequence was collected from a woman aged 18-29 years with Graves' ophthalmopathy. This chain uses TRBV28 with TRBJ1-2; the D gene is possibly TRBD1 (6 bases). The CDR3 nucleotides are TGTGCCAGCAGTACCCCAGACAGGTTCTATGGCTACACCTTC. Amino acid sequence: CASSTPDRFYGYTF.